Listed below are T cell receptor beta chains from one sample, sequenced in a study of OX40 agonist ivuxolimab in advanced cancers. Profiling relied on immunoSEQ multiplex PCR, and the TCRdb table lists in-frame clones only, not all of them. The sample yields tens of thousands of clones, roughly 90% seen once. The sample in question was CD4+ or CD8+ T cells sorted from blood, obtained in a trial of the OX40 agonist ivuxolimab. The receptor source for this set is an adult with an advanced solid tumor such as melanoma, head and neck, liver or kidney cancer. Each CDR3 is given with its conserved first and last residue. A D gene is named only where the DNA matches it firmly. Rows give clone size only sometimes, using once, few, many, or a class for an expanded clone.

once,TRBJ2-1,NA,TRBV7-9,CASLFSGAYNEQFF,TGTGCCAGCCTTTTTTCCGGAGCCTACAATGAGCAGTTCTTC
NA,TRBJ1-2,NA,TRBV5-6,CASSWARDYGYTF,TGTGCCAGCAGTTGGGCGAGAGACTATGGCTACACCTTC
NA,TRBJ2-1,NA,TRBV13,CASSLLAGITYNEQFF,TGTGCCAGCAGCTTATTGGCGGGAATAACCTACAATGAGCAGTTCTTC
NA,TRBJ1-1,NA,TRBV27,CASSSRTANTEAFF,TGTGCCAGCAGTTCCAGGACGGCGAACACTGAAGCTTTCTTT
NA,TRBJ2-7,NA,TRBV28,CASSQTGLLAYEQYF,TGTGCCAGCAGTCAAACGGGACTCCTCGCCTACGAGCAGTACTTC
NA,TRBJ1-5,TRBD1,TRBV27,CASSLLGTGASNQPQHF,TGTGCCAGCAGTTTATTAGGGACAGGGGCGAGCAATCAGCCCCAGCATTTT
NA,TRBJ2-7,TRBD1,TRBV11-2,CASSQGTGSSYEQYF,TGTGCCAGCAGTCAAGGGACAGGGAGCTCCTACGAGCAGTACTTC
NA,TRBJ2-7,TRBD2,TRBV7-9,CASSLALAGDLPYF,TGTGCCAGCAGCTTAGCGTTAGCGGGAGACCTTCCGTACTTC
NA,TRBJ2-5,NA,TRBV28,CASSRQGGAKTQYF,TGTGCCAGCAGTCGTCAAGGGGGGGCAAAGACCCAGTACTTC
NA,TRBJ1-5,NA,TRBV2,CASRGRAGEPQHF,TGTGCCAGCAGGGGTAGGGCTGGGGAGCCCCAGCATTTT
NA,TRBJ1-4,TRBD1,TRBV15,CATSPTGGDEKLFF,TGTGCCACCAGCCCGACAGGGGGGGATGAAAAACTGTTTTTT
NA,TRBJ1-2,NA,TRBV7-9,CASSLESSGGYTF,TGTGCCAGCAGCTTAGAATCCTCAGGGGGCTACACCTTC
NA,TRBJ2-1,TRBD2,TRBV4-3,CASSQWGGNEQFF,TGCGCCAGCAGCCAGTGGGGGGGGAATGAGCAGTTCTTC
NA,TRBJ2-7,NA,TRBV5-4,CASSEDRVPWYEQYF,TGTGCCAGCAGCGAGGATAGGGTTCCATGGTACGAGCAGTACTTC
NA,TRBJ2-3,NA,TRBV9,CASGGGPTDTQYF,TGTGCCAGCGGGGGCGGGCCCACAGATACGCAGTATTTT
NA,TRBJ2-5,TRBD2,TRBV11-1,CASSLGLAGGETQYF,TGTGCCAGCAGCTTAGGACTAGCGGGGGGGGAGACCCAGTACTTC
NA,TRBJ2-7,TRBD2,TRBV11-3,CASSGGSSYEQYF,TGTGCCAGTAGCGGGGGATCCTCCTACGAGCAGTACTTC
NA,TRBJ2-3,TRBD1,TRBV19,CASSMGQGADTQYF,TGTGCCAGTAGTATGGGTCAGGGGGCGGATACGCAGTATTTT
once,TRBJ1-1,NA,TRBV7-2,CASSFSGGGTEAFF,TGTGCCAGCAGCTTCAGTGGGGGGGGGACTGAAGCTTTCTTT
NA,TRBJ2-5,NA,TRBV5-4,CASSLDWQETQYF,TGTGCCAGCAGCCTGGACTGGCAAGAGACCCAGTACTTC
NA,TRBJ1-1,NA,TRBV7-2,CASSLGVTEAFF,TGTGCCAGCAGCTTAGGGGTCACTGAAGCTTTCTTT
NA,TRBJ1-2,NA,TRBV18,CASSPDRSDGYTF,TGTGCCAGCTCACCAGACAGGAGCGATGGCTACACCTTC
NA,TRBJ2-7,NA,TRBV6-6,CASRTGWSVYEQYF,TGTGCCAGCAGGACAGGCTGGAGTGTTTACGAGCAGTACTTC
NA,TRBJ1-2,NA,TRBV30,CAWSLDSYGYTF,TGTGCCTGGAGCCTCGACAGCTATGGCTACACCTTC
NA,TRBJ1-2,TRBD1,TRBV7-2,CASSFTGDYGYTF,TGTGCCAGCAGCTTTACAGGGGACTATGGCTACACCTTC
NA,TRBJ1-2,NA,TRBV5-1,CASSSSTTGSGYTF,TGCGCCAGCAGCTCCTCAACGACAGGCTCGGGCTACACCTTC
few,TRBJ1-1,NA,TRBV2,CASTIRGTEAFF,TGTGCCAGCACTATTCGGGGGACTGAAGCTTTCTTT
once,TRBJ2-1,TRBD2,TRBV11-3,CASSFRGSLYNEQFF,TGTGCCAGCAGCTTCCGCGGGAGCCTCTACAATGAGCAGTTCTTC
NA,TRBJ2-1,NA,TRBV11-2,CASSFGSGVDEQFF,TGTGCCAGCAGCTTTGGTTCGGGGGTGGATGAGCAGTTCTTC